This TCR beta chain was sequenced in a study of T cells in Graves' hyperthyroidism and ophthalmopathy (dated by TCRdb to the late 2010s). The study in broad terms: Peripheral blood samples were taken at initial diagnosis, before any treatment was given. Following sampling, methimazole starting at 30 mg daily was given to hyperthyroidism patients, and high-dose intravenous methylprednisolone was given to ophthalmopathy patients. TCR Vbeta CDR3 sequencing of roughly 140 peripheral blood samples (about 45 ophthalmopathy, under 80 hyperthyroidism and some 17 progressor patients) is reported in the paper. To identify distinguishing TCR V-J signatures, a discovery cohort of 90 to 100 patients was used, comprising some 45 with Graves' ophthalmopathy and some 60 with stable Graves' hyperthyroidism. The 95 to 100 discovery patients were randomly split 7:3 into training and test sets. Whether ophthalmopathy could be predicted prospectively was tested in an independent validation cohort made up of fewer than 20 hyperthyroidism patients plus 17 patients who later progressed to ophthalmopathy. In roughly six Graves' hyperthyroidism patients, the study also compared T-cell repertoires from thyroid tissue with T-cell repertoires from blood. Beyond this particular receptor, the publication reports: Blood samples also contained most of the expanded thyroid clonotypes (frequency above 0.001), which suggests that blood repertoires may reflect thyroid immune responses. In validation, the model predicted progression to ophthalmopathy with approximately 71% sensitivity and less than 80% specificity, a median of about 6 months before onset. No statistical method was used to set the sample size in advance, and investigators knew the group allocation. A model built on a 13 V-J signature distinguished ophthalmopathy from stable hyperthyroidism, reaching 85% to 90% sensitivity and under 84% specificity in cross-validation and 80%/75% in testing.

Cut back by 0 bases and 0 bases, the V and J ends lie 6 bases apart. The CDR3, from cysteine to phenylalanine, totals 16 residues. Only the CDR3 portion is preserved as DNA: 48 bases, with reading frame beginning at the first base. Taken from the germline V gene, the CDR1 and CDR2 loops are KGHSH and LQKENI. Ophthalmopathy patients had moderately to severely active disease, Clinical Activity Score of at least 3, NOSPECS grade of at least 4, and duration under 3 months. Exclusion was applied to patients with uncontrolled infections, other autoimmune diseases, pregnancy or lactation. Diagnoses relied on clinical symptoms, serum thyroxine and TRAb, thyroid ultrasound and orbital computed tomography. Ficoll-Paque density gradient centrifugation was used to isolate PBMCs from around 9.1 ml of fresh peripheral blood. Trizol reagent was used to extract total RNA, and RNA quality was then checked on an Agilent 2100 Bioanalyzer.

This clonotype was seen ten or more times. No cognate antigen has been identified for it. Base qualities are not at hand, and no much larger clone is one base apart. The TCR beta CDR3 regions were amplified from RNA transcripts. The first round of RT-PCR for the TCR CDR3 was performed with the HTBI primer set and the Qiagen OneStep RT-PCR kit. A second multiplex PCR round built the libraries, followed by size selection and purification. Libraries were sequenced paired-end with 100 bp reads on an Illumina HiSeq2000. The authors' analysis ran thus. SOAPnuke was used to process the raw data, removing reads that contained adapters or uncalled bases, had a mean Phred below 15, or lacked an exact match to the constant primer or identifier. High-quality paired reads were merged with COPE v1.2.5, and unique nucleotide sequences were defined as clonotypes. MiTCR v1.1 was used to align clonotypes to the IMGT TRBV, TRBD and TRBJ reference segments. The analysis was restricted to V-J combinations with a frequency above 0.0001, which together covered 99.2% of the repertoires. The TCS score was defined as F50 (clonal expansion) divided by E x V (chaos), with BLOSUM62-based TCRdist calculated between CDR3 peptides within each V-J. Welch's t-statistics and random forest reduced fewer than 550 V-J features to 10 to 15, which were used in a naive Bayes classifier (R e1071). Clones were called with MiXCR by TCRdb after fastp trimmed the public reads at Q25, and only in-frame beta chains were retained. Each record represents a unique CDR3 protein, reported with the most common genes and DNA among its rows. None of the V and J calls come from the authors' own analysis; TCRdb made them. Present in this sample are about 640,000 distinct CDR3 sequences, less than 25% of which were seen just once. The ten largest clones capture roughly a third of the sample.

The specimen was blood. The clonotype comes from a man younger than 40 with Graves' ophthalmopathy. The chain is assembled from TRBV18 and TRBJ2-6; the D gene is not confidently resolved. The DNA is as follows: TGTGCCAGCTCACCACCGAAGCGCTCTGGGGCCAACGTCCTGACTTTC. This codes for CASSPPKRSGANVLTF.